Included here is one TCR beta chain sequence, with context. This sample is drawn from a study of PD-L1 blockade in urothelial cancer. Study-wide context: Atezolizumab 1,200 mg was given intravenously every 3 weeks, starting 2014. About 85% of the 29 patients were men whose urothelial cancer was bladder-origin. Enrolled patients had been treated previously with 0 to 3 chemotherapy regimens. Peripheral blood specimens exhibited a median yield of approximately 150,000 T cells.

Here immunoSEQ multiplex PCR was the method, and the copy in TCRdb shows in-frame clones only, minus some. The sample lists just over 50,000 clones, roughly 80% occurring once. CDR1 is KGHSH and CDR2 is LQKENI in the germline V gene. CDR3 size: 16 residues. V lost 3 bases and J 4 bases, leaving 15 bases between the germline ends. Sequencing was performed on PBMCs, taken around atezolizumab (anti-PD-L1) treatment. V and J are TRBV18 and TRBJ1-4; tentative D call: TRBD1 (6 bases). The receptor was isolated from a man aged 65-85 years with urothelial cancer. The CDR3 region is CASSPTKDSLNEKLFF. In DNA form, the CDR3 reads TGTGCCAGCTCACCGACCAAGGACAGCCTTAATGAAAAACTGTTTTTT.